A single T cell receptor (beta chain) is shown here with its context. The data were taken from a study of technical replicates of blood from four donors. The V gene lost 4 bases and the J gene lost 2 bases, with 18 bases spanning the gap. CDR3 length: 17 amino acids. Per the germline V gene, CDR1 is MGHRA and CDR2 is YSYEKL. Repertoires were generated with immunoSEQ multiplex PCR, while TCRdb's copy carries only in-frame clones and drops some. The sample contains 76,000 or so clones, about 91% of which appear only once. Material: T cells isolated from PBMCs. V is TRBV4-1 and J is TRBJ1-3; D possibly corresponds to TRBD1 (5 bases). The source is a human donor in good health. The CDR3 reads CASSPEPRGKPGNTIYF. CDR3 coding DNA: TGCGCCAGCAGCCCCGAACCACGGGGGAAGCCTGGAAACACCATATATTTT.